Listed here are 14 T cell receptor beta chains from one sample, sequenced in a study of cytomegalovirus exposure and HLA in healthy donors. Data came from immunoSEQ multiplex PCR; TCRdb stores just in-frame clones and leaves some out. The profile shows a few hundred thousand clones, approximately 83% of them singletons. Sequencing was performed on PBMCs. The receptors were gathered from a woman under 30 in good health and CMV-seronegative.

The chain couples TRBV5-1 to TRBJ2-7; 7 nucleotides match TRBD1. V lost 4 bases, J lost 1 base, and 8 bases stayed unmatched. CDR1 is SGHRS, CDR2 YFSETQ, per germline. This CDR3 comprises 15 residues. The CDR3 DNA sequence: TGCGCCAGCAGCCCGACACAGGGGTCTTCCTACGAGCAGTACTTC. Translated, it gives CASSPTQGSSYEQYF.

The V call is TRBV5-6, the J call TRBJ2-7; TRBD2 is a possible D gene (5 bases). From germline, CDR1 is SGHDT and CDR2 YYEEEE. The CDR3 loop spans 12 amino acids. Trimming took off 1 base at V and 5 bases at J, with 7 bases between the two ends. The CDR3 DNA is TGTGCCAGCAGCTTGAACGGGAACGAGCAGTACTTC. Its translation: CASSLNGNEQYF.

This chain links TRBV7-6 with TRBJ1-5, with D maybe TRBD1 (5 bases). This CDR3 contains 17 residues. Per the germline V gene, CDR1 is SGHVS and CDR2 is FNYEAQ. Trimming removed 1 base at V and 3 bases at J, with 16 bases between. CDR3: CASSLDLGRGSNQPQHF. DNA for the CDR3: TGTGCCAGCAGCTTAGATCTGGGGCGTGGGTCCAATCAGCCCCAGCATTTT. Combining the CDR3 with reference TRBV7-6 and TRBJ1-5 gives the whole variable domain GAGVSQSPRYKVTKRGQDVALRCDPISGHVSLYWYRQALGQGPEFLTYFNYEAQQDKSGLPNDRFSAERPEGSISTLTIQRTEQRDSAMYRCASSLDLGRGSNQPQHFGDGTRLSIL.

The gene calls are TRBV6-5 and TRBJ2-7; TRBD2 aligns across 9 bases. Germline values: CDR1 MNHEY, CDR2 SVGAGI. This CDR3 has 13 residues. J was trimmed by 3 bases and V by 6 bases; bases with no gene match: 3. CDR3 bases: TGTGCCAGCAGCTGGACTAGCGACTACGAGCAGTACTTC. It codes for CASSWTSDYEQYF.

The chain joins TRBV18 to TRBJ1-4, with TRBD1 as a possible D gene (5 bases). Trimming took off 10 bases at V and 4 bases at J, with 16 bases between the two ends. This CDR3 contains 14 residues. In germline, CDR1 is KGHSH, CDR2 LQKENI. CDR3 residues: CANSRGANNEKLFF. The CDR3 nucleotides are TGTGCCAACTCCCGCGGGGCGAATAATGAAAAACTGTTTTTT.

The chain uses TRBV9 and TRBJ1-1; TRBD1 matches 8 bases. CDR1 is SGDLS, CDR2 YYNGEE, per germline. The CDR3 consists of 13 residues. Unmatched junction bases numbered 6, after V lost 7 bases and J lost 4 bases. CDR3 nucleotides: TGTGCCAGCCAGACAGGGGTTGGCACTGAAGCTTTCTTT. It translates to CASQTGVGTEAFF. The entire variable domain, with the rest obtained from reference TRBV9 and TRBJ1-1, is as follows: DSGVTQTPKHLITATGQRVTLRCSPRSGDLSVYWYQQSLDQGLQFLIQYYNGEERAKGNILERFSAQQFPDLHSELNLSSLELGDSALYFCASQTGVGTEAFFGQGTRLTVV.

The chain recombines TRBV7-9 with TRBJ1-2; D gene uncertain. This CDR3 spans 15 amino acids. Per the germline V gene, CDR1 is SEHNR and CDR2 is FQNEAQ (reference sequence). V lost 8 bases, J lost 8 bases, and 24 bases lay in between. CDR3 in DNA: TGTGCCAGCTTAGGGCTCGGCCAGGCAGCGGGGGGCTACACCTTC. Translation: CASLGLGQAAGGYTF.

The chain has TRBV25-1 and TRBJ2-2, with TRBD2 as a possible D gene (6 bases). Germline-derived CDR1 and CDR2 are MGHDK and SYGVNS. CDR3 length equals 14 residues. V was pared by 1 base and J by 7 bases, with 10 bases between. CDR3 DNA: TGTGCCAGCAGTGAATTCGGAGGGTTCGGGGAGCTGTTTTTT. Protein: CASSEFGGFGELFF.

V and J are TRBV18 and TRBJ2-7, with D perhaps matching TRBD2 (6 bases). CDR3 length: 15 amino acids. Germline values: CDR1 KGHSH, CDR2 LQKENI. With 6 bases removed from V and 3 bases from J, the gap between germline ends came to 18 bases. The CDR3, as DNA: TGTGCCAGCTCCCGGAGTCAAGGGCGGGACTACGAGCAGTACTTC. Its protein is CASSRSQGRDYEQYF.

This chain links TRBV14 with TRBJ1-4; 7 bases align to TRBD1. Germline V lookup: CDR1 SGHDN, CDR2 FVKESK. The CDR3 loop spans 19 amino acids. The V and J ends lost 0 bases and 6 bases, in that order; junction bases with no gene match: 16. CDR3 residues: CASSQDKVQVGRGYEKLFF. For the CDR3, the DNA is TGTGCCAGCAGCCAAGATAAGGTCCAAGTCGGCAGGGGGTATGAAAAACTGTTTTTT. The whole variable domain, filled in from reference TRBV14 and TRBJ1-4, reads EAGVTQFPSHSVIEKGQTVTLRCDPISGHDNLYWYRRVMGKEIKFLLHFVKESKQDESGMPNNRFLAERTGGTYSTLKVQPAELEDSGVYFCASSQDKVQVGRGYEKLFFGSGTQLSVL.

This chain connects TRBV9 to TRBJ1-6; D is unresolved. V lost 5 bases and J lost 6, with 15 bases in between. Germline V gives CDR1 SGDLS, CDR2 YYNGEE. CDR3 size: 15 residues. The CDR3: CASRAHEGGNSPLHF. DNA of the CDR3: TGTGCCAGCAGGGCGCACGAGGGAGGTAATTCACCCCTCCACTTT.

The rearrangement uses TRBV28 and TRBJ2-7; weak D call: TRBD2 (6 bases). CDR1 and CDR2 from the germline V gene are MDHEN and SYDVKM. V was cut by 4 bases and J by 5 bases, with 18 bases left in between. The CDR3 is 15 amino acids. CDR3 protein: CASSSWRGLTNEQYF. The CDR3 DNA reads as TGTGCCAGCAGTTCGTGGAGGGGACTGACTAACGAGCAGTACTTC.

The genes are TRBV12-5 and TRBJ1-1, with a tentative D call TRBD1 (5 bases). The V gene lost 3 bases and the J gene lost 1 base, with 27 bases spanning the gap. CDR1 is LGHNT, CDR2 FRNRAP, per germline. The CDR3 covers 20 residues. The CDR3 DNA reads TGTGCTAGTGGTTTTCTACTCCCGGGACGTCCGGCGCGGGAGAACACTGAAGCTTTCTTT. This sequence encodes CASGFLLPGRPARENTEAFF.

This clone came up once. The CDR3 sequence: CASSHGQGVNEQYF. In DNA form, the CDR3 reads TGTGCCAGTAGTCACGGACAGGGTGTCAACGAGCAGTACTTC. V usage is TRBV19 and J usage is TRBJ2-7; 8 bases are shared with TRBD1. The CDR3 covers 14 residues. The J segment lost 5 bases and the V segment lost 5 bases, leaving 8 bases of the junction unmatched. Germline CDR1 is LNHDA and CDR2 is SQIVND (reference sequence).